This paragraph reports one TCR beta chain. What it recognizes is unknown. The data were taken from a study of chemoradiotherapy in HPV16-positive cancers. Study-wide context: Candidate HPV-specific T-cell clones and common TCR motifs came from functional assays in a couple of HPV16-positive patients. Study conclusions and caveats: In HPV16-positive patients, HPV-responsive T-cell expansion tracked better recurrence-free survival. Non-HPV-specific T cells did not expand in tumors during treatment, whereas candidate HPV-specific clones and E7-related motifs did.

Repeated repertoire sampling spanned the course of chemoradiotherapy. Sequencing was performed with immunoSEQ multiplex PCR; in TCRdb, only in-frame clones are kept and a portion is missing. The repertoire holds some 15,000 clones, 88% seen once, with around 3.4% in the top ten. There are 16 residues in the CDR3. This TCR was recovered from a human donor with HPV-associated anogenital cancer. The V call is TRBV21-1, the J call TRBJ1-4; the D call in the table, TRBD1, was not verified against the DNA. TRBV21-1 is described as a pseudogene. The sequencing used blood, collected from a patient who underwent chemoradiotherapy. CDR3 nucleotide sequence: TGTGCCAGCAGCAAAGCCCGGACAGGGGAAGATGAAAAACTGTTTTTT. The encoded protein is CASSKARTGEDEKLFF.